One sample yielded the 11 T cell receptor beta chains listed below, sequenced in a study of cytomegalovirus exposure and HLA in healthy donors. Amplification used 60 Vbeta primers and 13 Jbeta primers. TCRdb keeps only in-frame clones here, not all; method: immunoSEQ multiplex PCR. The sample comprises roughly 110,000 clones, over 65% of which are singletons, and approximately 0.9% rests with the top ten. Sequencing used PBMCs. The origin of the receptors is a woman in her 30s in good health and CMV-seronegative.

This clone has only a few counts. This sequence joins TRBV5-6 and TRBJ1-5, with D maybe TRBD1 (6 bases). Germline CDR1 SGHDT, CDR2 YYEEEE. Trimming pared 2 bases from V and 0 bases from J, leaving 15 bases between. The CDR3 contains 17 residues. CDR3 in amino acids: CASSLRDITVSNQPQHF. The CDR3 nucleotides are TGTGCCAGCAGCTTAAGGGACATCACCGTTAGCAATCAGCCCCAGCATTTT. Complete variable domain (other parts from reference TRBV5-6 and TRBJ1-5): DAGVTQSPTHLIKTRGQQVTLRCSPKSGHDTVSWYQQALGQGPQFIFQYYEEEERQRGNFPDRFSGHQFPNYSSELNVNALLLGDSALYLCASSLRDITVSNQPQHFGDGTRLSIL.

This clone was counted once. The J gene is TRBJ1-5, the V gene TRBV28, with 7 bases matching TRBD1. After removal of 6 bases from V and 4 bases from J, the junction contained 15 bases not matched to a gene. The CDR3 is 17 amino acids. In germline, CDR1 is MDHEN, CDR2 SYDVKM. Here the CDR3 reads CASSTPGGGTANQPQHF. The CDR3 DNA reads TGTGCCAGCAGCACCCCTGGCGGGGGGACAGCTAATCAGCCCCAGCATTTT.

This chain uses TRBV5-6 with TRBJ2-5, with D perhaps matching TRBD1 (6 bases). Germline-derived CDR1 and CDR2 are SGHDT and YYEEEE. Trimming stripped 2 bases from V and 2 bases from J, with 10 bases between. The CDR3 is made up of 14 amino acids. CDR3 amino acids: CASSLFRGQETQYF. CDR3 bases: TGTGCCAGCAGCTTATTTAGGGGGCAAGAGACCCAGTACTTC.

V gene TRBV18 combines with J gene TRBJ1-5, with D uncertain. Germline CDR1 is KGHSH and CDR2 is LQKENI. Trimming took 3 bases from V and 6 from J, leaving 12 bases between them. The CDR3 sequence is 14 residues long. The CDR3 is CASSPSIEGQPQHF. For the CDR3, the DNA is TGTGCCAGCTCACCGAGCATTGAGGGTCAGCCCCAGCATTTT.

The table lists this clone with a few counts. The chain joins TRBV4-2 to TRBJ2-7; TRBD2 matches 13 bases. This CDR3 is built from 17 residues. Germline V CDR1 and CDR2: LGHNA, YNFKEQ. The trim removed 1 base at V and 4 bases at J, leaving 7 bases unmatched. The CDR3 DNA reads TGTGCCAGCAGCCAAGTGGGGCAACTAGCGGGAGGGTACGAGCAGTACTTC. As protein: CASSQVGQLAGGYEQYF.

The chain links TRBV9 to TRBJ1-2, with D possibly matching TRBD1 (6 bases). The V and J ends lost 3 bases and 6 bases respectively, with 12 bases between them. Germline CDR1 is SGDLS and CDR2 is YYNGEE. This CDR3 has 13 amino acids. The CDR3 DNA follows: TGTGCCAGCAGCGGCGGACAGCAAAATGGCTACACCTTC. Protein product: CASSGGQQNGYTF.

This clone was found a few times. The rearrangement joins TRBV5-1 to TRBJ1-1, with TRBD1 identical over 10 bases. Trimming removed 4 bases from V and 10 bases from J; junction bases left unmatched: 7. This CDR3 contains 13 residues. Per the germline V gene, CDR1 is SGHRS and CDR2 is YFSETQ. CDR3 in amino acids: CASSVGQGGRAFF. The DNA for the CDR3 is TGCGCCAGCAGCGTTGGACAGGGGGGAAGAGCTTTCTTT.

The chain recombines TRBV5-1 with TRBJ1-4, with TRBD1 matching over 7 bases. The J segment lost 4 bases and the V segment lost 8 bases, leaving 5 bases of the junction unmatched. The CDR3 is 13 residues long. CDR1 SGHRS and CDR2 YFSETQ come from the germline V gene. The CDR3 here is CASRDSNNEKLFF. The DNA for the CDR3 is TGCGCCAGTCGGGACAGTAATAATGAAAAACTGTTTTTT.

The chain carries TRBV5-1 and TRBJ2-5, with D tentatively TRBD1 (5 bases). V lost 3 bases, J lost 0 bases, and 12 bases lay in between. Germline CDR1 SGHRS, CDR2 YFSETQ. This CDR3 has 15 amino acids. CDR3 DNA sequence: TGCGCCAGCAGCTGGGGCGTCGGGTACCAAGAGACCCAGTACTTC. Translated: CASSWGVGYQETQYF.

V usage is TRBV20-1 and J usage is TRBJ2-7; no reliable D call. Germline V gene lookup returns CDR1 DFQATT and CDR2 SNEGSKA (reference sequence). The CDR3 contains 11 residues. V was clipped by 3 bases and J by 6 bases, with 9 bases between them. The CDR3 sequence is CSASITGEQYF. The CDR3 nucleotides read TGCAGTGCTAGTATTACGGGCGAGCAGTACTTC.

This clone was counted between two and nine times. The V and J genes are TRBV6-6 and TRBJ2-3, with D perhaps matching TRBD1 (5 bases). CDR3 length: 15 amino acids. Germline V gene lookup returns CDR1 MNHNY and CDR2 SVGAGI (reference sequence). Trimming took off 0 bases at V and 1 base at J, with 8 bases between the two ends. The DNA of the CDR3 is TGTGCCAGCAGTTACTCGTTAGGGGGCACAGATACGCAGTATTTT. Its translation: CASSYSLGGTDTQYF.